This T cell receptor (beta chain) derives from a study of blood T cell repertoires in COVID-19 (dated by TCRdb to 2019 to 2021). At the level of the whole study: The collaborator samples originated in the United States, Italy and Spain and spanned the acute and convalescent phases of COVID-19. Nearly every sample came with metadata listing a de-identified subject ID, COVID-19 status, age in years and sex. The samples were drawn from the first 160 participants of the ongoing ImmuneRACE study and from 1,254 subjects provided by 6 global collaborators. Deeply sampled blood TCRbeta repertoires from subjects exposed to, actively infected with, or recovered from COVID-19 were included in the dataset. The repertoires were released in a freely available public database intended as a resource for research on the immune response to SARS-CoV-2. The material from the prospective study consisted of cDNA or gDNA derived from T cells, B-cell-depleted T cells, or PBMCs. Where HLA class I and class II types were available, the types were taken from metadata supplied by the sample provider, not from assay-based typing.

TCRbeta CDR3 regions were amplified from genomic DNA by means of the immunoSEQ Assay, a bias-controlled multiplex PCR. On the study's bioinformatics: The number of nucleated cells in each sample was estimated from the amplification of reference gene primers within the assay. To quantify the absolute abundance of each unique TCRbeta CDR3 rearrangement, sequence reads were collapsed and filtered. For each sample, productive Simpson clonality was calculated by taking the square root of Simpson's diversity index across productive rearrangements. TCRdb stores this immuneACCESS table with in-frame sequences only. Part of the clones is absent; in the studies checked, under half of the shortfall reflects unresolved V genes, and no reason is known for the rest. V and J calls and clone size follow that table, whereas D and trimming were derived from the DNA. The sample profile shows 95,000 to 150,000 clones; 80% to 90% of them were found once. Jointly, the top ten make up 0.88% of the sample.

Via the germline V gene, CDR1 is MDHEN and CDR2 SYDVKM. The CDR3 measures 13 amino acids from cysteine to phenylalanine. Just CDR3 DNA is preserved here, 39 bases in frame from base 1. Trimming leaves V shorter by 8 bases and J shorter by 4 bases, with the junction holding 4 bases beyond the gene matches. The full study reports these points: How much clinical and demographic metadata was included differed by source and by participant, and the metadata was provided uncurated.

Each collaborating institution followed its own protocols to collect whole blood in K2EDTA tubes. For TCRbeta analysis, collaborators shipped samples in one of three forms: frozen whole blood, isolated PBMCs, or DNA extracted from either of those sample types. A remark on this clone: Its antigen has not been determined. The input lacks base qualities; no much larger clone sits a single base away.

The clonotype comes from a woman in her forties or fifties with active or convalescent COVID-19. Rearrangement joined TRBV28 to TRBJ2-2, with 7 bases aligning to TRBD1. The specimen sequenced was peripheral blood. The nucleotide sequence is given as TGTGCCAGCGGAGACAGGGCCACCGGGGAGCTGTTTTTT. This sequence encodes CASGDRATGELFF.